The next 14 T cell receptor beta chains were all read from a single sample in a study of shared clonotypes between healthy human individuals. Method: immunoSEQ multiplex PCR; TCRdb's copy keeps in-frame clones and lacks some. This sample yields approximately 1,000,000 clones, of which 70% to 80% are seen a single time; almost 0.9% belongs to the top ten. Sequenced sample: memory CD4+ T cells from PBMCs. The subset here: CD45RA-negative fraction. These receptors all come from a man aged 18 to 30 in good health. Some clones in this sample may be carry-over from other donors' samples.

The gene calls are TRBV2 and TRBJ2-3; no definite D call. CDR1 is SNHLY, CDR2 FYNNEI, per germline. This CDR3 has 16 amino acids. V lost 6 bases and J 2 bases, leaving 18 bases between the germline ends. The CDR3 DNA reads as TGTGCCAGCAGCCCTACCCGGGCGCGGAACACAGATACGCAGTATTTT. Its protein is CASSPTRARNTDTQYF.

This clone appeared once. This chain joins TRBV2 and TRBJ1-2; D gene unclear. Germline CDR1 SNHLY, CDR2 FYNNEI. This CDR3 comprises 13 residues. Between the trimmed V and J ends, which lost 2 bases and 3 bases, there was a span of 7 bases. This CDR3 reads CASSESLDYGYTF. DNA for the CDR3: TGTGCCAGCAGTGAATCCCTCGACTATGGCTACACCTTC.

The chain combines TRBV28 with TRBJ1-1; 10 nucleotides agree with TRBD1. Looked up from germline, CDR1 is MDHEN and CDR2 is SYDVKM. The CDR3 runs 12 residues. J lost 6 bases, V lost 10 bases, and 5 bases had no gene match. The CDR3 DNA follows: TGTGCCACCCTGGGACAGGGGTCTGAAGCTTTCTTT. Protein: CATLGQGSEAFF.

Worth noting for this clone: A far larger clone is just one base off, so this is likely a read error. The chain couples TRBV6-1 to TRBJ1-2; D remains unclear. Per germline, CDR1 MNHNS and CDR2 SASEGT. This CDR3 has 12 amino acids. Written as DNA, the CDR3 is TGTGCCAGCAGTGCCAGGATGGGTGGCTGCACCTTC. Encoded protein: CASSARMGGCTF.

The genes are TRBV27 and TRBJ2-1; D gene ambiguous. V lost 5 bases to trimming and J lost 2 bases, with 7 bases between them. From germline, CDR1 is MNHEY and CDR2 SMNVEV (reference sequence). The CDR3 extends over 13 amino acids. The CDR3 region is CASSPPPYNEQFF. In nucleotides, the CDR3 is TGTGCCAGCAGTCCTCCCCCCTACAATGAGCAGTTCTTC.

On this clone itself: Within the sample, other DNA sequences also encode this same CDR3. This chain joins TRBV5-1 and TRBJ2-3, with D maybe TRBD1 (5 bases). CDR1 is SGHRS, CDR2 YFSETQ, per germline. V was shortened by 2 bases and J by 0 bases, with 7 bases between the two germline ends. The CDR3 is 14 amino acids. CDR3 coding DNA: TGCGCCAGCAGCTTCCCAGGGAGCACAGATACGCAGTATTTT. It yields the protein CASSFPGSTDTQYF.

V and J are TRBV28 and TRBJ2-5; 9 nucleotides align to TRBD1. CDR1 MDHEN and CDR2 SYDVKM come from the germline V gene. The CDR3 loop spans 16 amino acids. V lost 5 bases to trimming and J lost 2 bases; unmatched junction nucleotides: 9. CDR3 in DNA: TGTGCCAGCAGTCGATCCGGGACAGGGCGTCAAGAGACCCAGTACTTC. Translation: CASSRSGTGRQETQYF.

The chain has TRBV9 and TRBJ2-5; 8 bases map to TRBD2. The ends lost 2 bases at V and 4 bases at J; junction bases unmatched: 7. The CDR3 consists of 15 residues. Germline V CDR1 and CDR2: SGDLS, YYNGEE. CDR3 residues: CASSVGSGNGETQYF. CDR3 coding DNA: TGTGCCAGCAGCGTTGGTAGCGGGAATGGAGAGACCCAGTACTTC. The full variable domain, its missing parts supplied by reference TRBV9 and TRBJ2-5, is DSGVTQTPKHLITATGQRVTLRCSPRSGDLSVYWYQQSLDQGLQFLIQYYNGEERAKGNILERFSAQQFPDLHSELNLSSLELGDSALYFCASSVGSGNGETQYFGPGTRLLVL.

This clone showed up just a few times. The chain links TRBV5-1 to TRBJ2-3; D unclear. This CDR3 is 14 amino acids long. Trimming removed 0 bases at V and 4 bases at J, with 9 bases between. Germline-derived CDR1 and CDR2 are SGHRS and YFSETQ. CDR3 DNA sequence: TGCGCCAGCAGCTTGGGTCAGGTGGCAGATACGCAGTATTTT. Its protein is CASSLGQVADTQYF.

The rearrangement joins TRBV5-1 to TRBJ2-2, with D unresolved. V was cut by 6 bases and J by 0 bases, with 6 bases left in between. The CDR3 totals 13 residues. The germline CDR1 and CDR2 sequences are SGHRS and YFSETQ. This CDR3 reads CASTGSNTGELFF. CDR3 coding DNA: TGCGCCAGCACGGGTTCGAACACCGGGGAGCTGTTTTTT.

The chain joins TRBV28 to TRBJ1-2; 12 nucleotides align to TRBD1. In germline, CDR1 is MDHEN, CDR2 SYDVKM. The CDR3 extends over 16 amino acids. V dropped 2 bases and J dropped 4; count of bases not matched to a gene: 5. The CDR3 region is CASSLGTGGRGYGYTF. CDR3 DNA sequence: TGTGCCAGCAGTTTAGGGACAGGGGGCAGGGGCTATGGCTACACCTTC.

The rearrangement joins TRBV11-2 to TRBJ2-1; 11 nucleotides match TRBD2. V shed 3 bases and J 6 bases; nucleotides not matched to a gene: 7. Germline CDR1 reads SGHAT; CDR2 reads FQNNGV. The CDR3 spans 16 residues. The CDR3 sequence: CASSFIAGGGANEQFF. CDR3 nucleotide sequence: TGTGCCAGCAGCTTTATAGCGGGAGGGGGGGCCAATGAGCAGTTCTTC.

This sequence joins TRBV5-6 and TRBJ1-4; 8 bases line up with TRBD1. The length of the CDR3 is 18 residues. From germline, CDR1 is SGHDT and CDR2 YYEEEE. J gave up 8 bases and V 6 bases, and 21 bases lay outside the gene matches. DNA for the CDR3: TGTGCCAGCACCTTACACCTACAGGGGACAGGCCGACCCGAAAAACTGTTTTTT. Translated, it gives CASTLHLQGTGRPEKLFF.

The table lists this clone with a count of one. Its ends do not fully match the called genes, so a read error is possible. The same CDR3 can be traced to other DNA sequences in this sample. V and J are TRBV6-5 and TRBJ1-1; TRBD1 matches 7 bases. CDR1 and CDR2 from the germline V gene are MNHEY and SVGAGI. The length of the CDR3 is 13 residues. CDR3 loop: CASSYYRGTEAFF. The DNA for the CDR3 is TGTGCCAGCAGTTATTACAGGGGAACTGAGGCTTTCTTT.